The clone carrying this T cell receptor beta chain was seen only once. The sample originates from a study of blood T cell repertoires in COVID-19. As for the study in general: COVID-19 samples from acute and convalescent phases originated in the United States, Italy and Spain. Sample material is recorded as cDNA or gDNA derived from T cells, B-cell-depleted T cells, or PBMCs.

Germline V gives CDR1 MNHEY, CDR2 SMNVEV (reference sequence). The CDR3 runs 15 residues. Trimming removed 4 bases from V and 3 bases from J, with 16 bases in between. Original processing notes: Reference gene primer amplification gave estimated nucleated cell counts. The assay was immunoSEQ multiplex PCR, and TCRdb's table has in-frame clones only and misses some. From that table come the V and J calls and clone size; the DNA was used to work out D and trimming. Altogether 220,000 or so clones are present, more than 65% being singletons, with the ten largest covering less than 2.5%. Material for sequencing was peripheral blood. This clonotype was sampled from a woman aged 55-70 years with acute or convalescent COVID-19. V usage is TRBV27 and J usage is TRBJ2-7; D is perhaps TRBD1 (6 bases). CDR3 protein: CASSSIRDNLYEQYF. The CDR3 DNA reads TGTGCCAGCAGTTCCATACGGGACAATCTCTACGAGCAGTACTTC.